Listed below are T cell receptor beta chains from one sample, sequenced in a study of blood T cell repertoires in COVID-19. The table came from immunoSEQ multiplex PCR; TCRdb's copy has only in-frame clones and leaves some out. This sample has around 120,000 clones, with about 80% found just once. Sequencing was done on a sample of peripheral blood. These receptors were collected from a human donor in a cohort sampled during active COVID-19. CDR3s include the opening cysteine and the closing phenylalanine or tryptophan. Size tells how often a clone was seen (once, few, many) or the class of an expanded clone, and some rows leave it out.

CDR3 protein: CASSSPSGGYNEQFF
V gene: TRBV3-1/TRBV3-2
clone size: NA

CDR3 protein: CAWGGTGQAEAFF
V gene: TRBV30
clone size: NA

CDR3 protein: CATSGLTALGNYGYTF
V gene: TRBV24-1
clone size: medium-sized

CDR3 protein: CASSDLWTGVYEQYF
V gene: TRBV6-1
clone size: once

CDR3 protein: CASSLTPGGETQYF
V gene: TRBV11-1
clone size: NA

CDR3 protein: CASSEFGQNYGYTF
V gene: TRBV6-1
clone size: NA

CDR3 protein: CSASGSGTLTYEQYF
V gene: TRBV20-1
clone size: NA

CDR3 protein: CASRDSYLTKNIQYF
V gene: TRBV6-5
clone size: NA

CDR3 protein: CASSLRARAYEQYF
V gene: TRBV7-2
clone size: many

CDR3 protein: CASSLGAGQVPYNSPLHF
V gene: TRBV28
clone size: NA

CDR3 protein: CASGSDRTQYF
V gene: TRBV12-5
clone size: NA

CDR3 protein: CASSVATGGSRQYF
V gene: TRBV9
clone size: NA

CDR3 protein: CASSERSETVVINGYTF
V gene: TRBV2
clone size: NA

CDR3 protein: CASSLIGVSYNEQFF
V gene: TRBV7-2
clone size: NA

CDR3 protein: CASPPGAGVYNEQFF
V gene: TRBV4-3
clone size: NA

CDR3 protein: CASSPRGLALIDEQFF
V gene: TRBV18
clone size: NA

CDR3 protein: CASSSQGGNQPQHF
V gene: TRBV5-1
clone size: few

CDR3 protein: CASSPRAGDTQYF
V gene: TRBV7-2
clone size: NA